A single sample gave rise to the 21 T cell receptor beta chains below, sequenced in a study of T-cell memory formation after mild COVID-19. TCRdb passed the 5' RACE reads through MiXCR, listing each CDR3 protein once. The table records 250,000 to 350,000 distinct CDR3 sequences, around 15% of them present only once. The sequencing input was PBMCs or a T cell subset sorted from them (not recorded which). The receptors stem from a man between 18 and 35 years old who had mild COVID-19 (a few samples of this study predate the infection). Cell type and time point are not known.

The chain uses TRBV30 and TRBJ2-5; 8 bases match TRBD2. Losses at the gene ends were 8 bases for V and 4 bases for J; bases not matched to a gene: 15. CDR1 is GTSNPN, CDR2 SVGIG, per germline (reference sequence). This CDR3 comprises 15 residues. The CDR3 here is CARKGGGGRTETQYF. In nucleotides, the CDR3 is TGTGCCCGGAAGGGAGGCGGGGGGCGAACAGAGACCCAGTACTTC.

V and J are TRBV7-8 and TRBJ2-1; D might be TRBD1 or TRBD2, each matching 5 bases. This CDR3 is built from 12 residues. Germline CDR1 SGHVS, CDR2 FQNEAQ. Trimming left V 3 bases short and J 9 bases short, with 9 bases between. The CDR3 reads CASSFSGPEQFF. The CDR3 coding sequence is TGTGCCAGCAGCTTTTCGGGACCTGAGCAGTTCTTC.

This clonotype occurred a few times. The gene calls are TRBV12-5 and TRBJ2-7, with 8 bases identical to TRBD1. This CDR3 is built from 17 residues. Germline loops: CDR1 LGHNT, CDR2 FRNRAP. Trimming took 3 bases from V and 1 from J; bases not matched to a gene: 11. CDR3 region: CASGFTLDRESSYEQYF. The CDR3, as DNA: TGTGCTAGTGGTTTCACCTTGGACAGGGAATCTTCCTACGAGCAGTACTTC.

This clonotype occurred many times. The chain is built from TRBV7-2 and TRBJ2-3, with 10 bases matching TRBD2. The germline CDR1 and CDR2 sequences are SGHTA and FQGNSA. The CDR3 is 15 amino acids. V trimming: 3 bases; J trimming: 2 bases; junction bases outside the gene matches: 2. CDR3 DNA: TGTGCCAGCAGCTTTAGCGGGGGGTCCACAGATACGCAGTATTTT. Amino acid sequence: CASSFSGGSTDTQYF.

This clonotype was seen more than once but under ten times. The chain links TRBV12-3 or TRBV12-4 to TRBJ1-2, with a possible D match to TRBD1 (6 bases). Trimming left V 2 bases short and J 13 bases short, with 14 bases between. The CDR3 covers 12 residues. This CDR3 reads CASSLMGGPSTF. Written as DNA, the CDR3 is TGTGCCAGCAGTTTAATGGGGGGCCCGTCCACCTTC.

The rearrangement joins TRBV4-1 to TRBJ2-5; a possible D gene is TRBD2 (5 bases). Germline CDR1 is MGHRA and CDR2 is YSYEKL. This CDR3 is built from 14 residues. V was pared by 3 bases and J by 7 bases, with 15 bases between. The CDR3 spells CASSHVGRLWTQYF. The CDR3 nucleotides read TGCGCCAGCAGCCACGTGGGGAGACTGTGGACCCAGTACTTC.

The chain carries TRBV11-2 and TRBJ2-4; 9 bases match TRBD1. J was trimmed by 9 bases and V by 6 bases; bases with no gene match: 9. Per germline, CDR1 SGHAT and CDR2 FQNNGV. The CDR3 runs to 14 residues. The DNA of the CDR3 is TGTGCCAGCAGTCAAGACAGGGGGACCACCATTCAGTACTTC. Translating gives CASSQDRGTTIQYF.

The chain employs TRBV7-2 and TRBJ2-5; the D is unclear. CDR3 length: 12 residues. CDR1 SGHTA and CDR2 FQGNSA come from the germline V gene. Trimming pared 0 bases from V and 9 bases from J, leaving 8 bases between. The CDR3 is CASSLAGSAQYF. The CDR3 DNA reads as TGTGCCAGCAGCTTAGCGGGCTCGGCCCAGTACTTC.

This chain connects TRBV9 to TRBJ1-4; D not certain. The CDR3 totals 13 residues. V dropped 1 base and J dropped 11 bases, with 12 bases sitting between them. Per the germline V gene, CDR1 is SGDLS and CDR2 is YYNGEE. CDR3 DNA: TGTGCCAGCAGCGTAACGGACGGCCAGAAACTGTTTTTT. It codes for CASSVTDGQKLFF.

The chain carries TRBV7-8 and TRBJ2-5; 8 bases line up with TRBD1. Germline trimming cut 4 bases from V and 5 bases from J; bases unmatched to any gene: 12. This CDR3 is built from 16 residues. Germline V CDR1 and CDR2: SGHVS, FQNEAQ. CDR3 in DNA: TGTGCCAGCAGCTCCGCAAAGACAGGGGACATGGAGACCCAGTACTTC. Its translation is CASSSAKTGDMETQYF.

The chain is built from TRBV10-3 and TRBJ1-2; D unresolved. The V gene's germline CDR1 is ENHRY and CDR2 SYGVKD. This CDR3 contains 11 residues. Deletions cut 3 bases from V and 4 bases from J, with 3 bases between. This chain's CDR3 is CAISDTYGYTF. The CDR3 DNA is TGTGCCATCAGTGACACCTATGGCTACACCTTC.

The chain links TRBV5-1 to TRBJ1-4, with 8 bases fitting TRBD1. The CDR3 totals 17 residues. From germline, CDR1 is SGHRS and CDR2 YFSETQ. Trimming took 3 bases from V and 5 from J; bases not matched to a gene: 12. The CDR3 DNA reads as TGCGCCAGCAGCTCGACGCTTAGGACAGGGAGGAATGAAAAACTGTTTTTT. Translation gives CASSSTLRTGRNEKLFF.

This clonotype was counted once. The J gene is TRBJ1-1, the V gene TRBV6-2 or TRBV6-3; D call uncertain. CDR3 length equals 15 residues. Germline V CDR1 and CDR2: MNHEY, SVGEGT. V lost 0 bases and J 1 base, leaving 9 bases between the germline ends. CDR3 amino acids: CASSYSREANTEAFF. CDR3 DNA sequence: TGTGCCAGCAGTTACTCGCGGGAGGCGAACACTGAAGCTTTCTTT.

There are a few counts of this clonotype. The V and J genes are TRBV11-2 and TRBJ1-2, with TRBD1 matching over 10 bases. The V segment lost 4 bases and the J segment 4 bases; nucleotides outside the gene matches: 3. Germline loops: CDR1 SGHAT, CDR2 FQNNGV. This CDR3 has 14 residues. CDR3 sequence: CASSSTGGGYGYTF. CDR3 in DNA: TGTGCCAGCAGCTCGACAGGGGGCGGCTATGGCTACACCTTC.

This clonotype was seen more than once but under ten times. The chain carries TRBV4-1 and TRBJ1-1; the D is unclear. Deletions cut 3 bases from V and 4 bases from J, with 21 bases between. The V gene's germline CDR1 is MGHRA and CDR2 YSYEKL. The CDR3 loop spans 17 amino acids. The CDR3 region has the DNA TGCGCCAGCAGCCAGTCGCCCCGACTGGGTGCGGGCACTGAAGCTTTCTTT. It yields the protein CASSQSPRLGAGTEAFF.

The chain links TRBV6-5 to TRBJ1-1; D is unresolved. Between the trimmed V and J ends, which lost 0 bases and 2 bases, there was a span of 10 bases. The CDR3 totals 15 residues. CDR1 is MNHEY and CDR2 is SVGAGI in the germline V gene. In nucleotides, the CDR3 is TGTGCCAGCAGTTACTCGATAGGCCCCAACACTGAAGCTTTCTTT. It encodes CASSYSIGPNTEAFF.

This clonotype has only a few counts. The J gene is TRBJ1-1, the V gene TRBV9; no clear D. Germline V lookup: CDR1 SGDLS, CDR2 YYNGEE. The ends were cut back, 2 bases at V and 11 bases at J, with 16 bases in the middle. CDR3 size: 13 residues. The CDR3 region is CASSVGFGPGAFF. As DNA, the CDR3 is TGTGCCAGCAGCGTGGGGTTCGGGCCAGGTGCTTTCTTT.

This clonotype has only a few counts. The chain has TRBV7-9 and TRBJ1-5; D possibly corresponds to TRBD1 (5 bases). Germline V CDR1 and CDR2: SEHNR, FQNEAQ (reference sequence). The CDR3 length is 15 residues. Trimming removed 5 bases at V and 3 bases at J, with 14 bases between. The CDR3 DNA is TGTGCCAGCAGCAGTGGGCAGGGCGTCAATCAGCCCCAGCATTTT. Protein sequence: CASSSGQGVNQPQHF.

This clonotype was counted ten times or more. The chain uses TRBV5-5 and TRBJ1-2; D not resolved. The V and J ends lost 0 bases and 8 bases respectively, with 11 bases between them. Germline assignment: CDR1 SGHKS and CDR2 YYEKEE (reference sequence). The CDR3 runs 13 residues. Here the CDR3 DNA reads TGTGCCAGCAGCTTGGAGGGCCCGACGGGCTACACCTTC. Protein sequence: CASSLEGPTGYTF.

The chain has TRBV6-5 and TRBJ2-1; no firm D call. V lost 6 bases and J lost 5, with 14 bases in between. The CDR3 has 14 amino acids. The germline V gene encodes CDR1 MNHEY and CDR2 SVGAGI. CDR3 DNA: TGTGCCAGCAGGCCCGTAGGGCGCGACAATGAGCAGTTCTTC. Its translation is CASRPVGRDNEQFF.

This clonotype was observed a handful of times. This clone may be a read error of a much larger clone one base away. This chain joins TRBV24-1 and TRBJ2-3; D call uncertain. CDR3 length: 15 residues. The V end was cut by 2 bases, the J end by 2 bases, with 10 bases between. Germline V lookup: CDR1 KGHDR, CDR2 SFDVKD. The CDR3 nucleotides are TGTGCCACCAGTGATTCGCAGGTGGCCACAGATACGCAGTATTTT. Translating gives CATSDSQVATDTQYF.